This is a list of T cell receptor beta chains from one sample in a study of regulatory T cells in long-lasting Graves disease. TCRdb redid the calling of the multiplex PCR reads with MiXCR, one entry per CDR3 protein. This sample has about 450,000 distinct CDR3 sequences; roughly a quarter occur once, and the top ten carry around 26%. The sample consisted of peripheral blood mononuclear cells (PBMCs), taken when the disease was refractory, from a patient treated with antithyroid drugs. The source of these receptors is a female donor with Graves disease. Each CDR3 is given with its conserved first and last residue. D genes are given only for firm matches. Size is stated for part of the rows, as once, few or many counts, or as a class when the clone is expanded.

v_gene,j_gene,abundance,d_gene,CDR3aa,CDR3nt
TRBV10-3,TRBJ2-7,few,.,CAISDGTISYEQYF,TGTGCCATCAGTGACGGGACAATCTCCTACGAGCAGTACTTC
TRBV20-1,TRBJ2-2,.,TRBD2,CSARDSGRAAGELFF,TGCAGTGCTAGAGATAGCGGGAGAGCAGCCGGGGAGCTGTTTTTT
TRBV6-1,TRBJ1-5,.,.,CASSPRVVNQPQHF,TGTGCCAGCAGTCCCAGGGTAGTCAATCAGCCCCAGCATTTT
TRBV6-1,TRBJ1-1,few,TRBD1,CASRATQGKVSEAFF,TGTGCCAGCAGAGCAACACAGGGGAAAGTCTCTGAAGCTTTCTTT
TRBV6-2/TRBV6-3,TRBJ2-7,.,TRBD1,CASSSRTGVVINYEQYF,TGTGCCAGCAGTTCGCGGACAGGGGTCGTCATTAACTACGAGCAGTACTTC
TRBV12-3/TRBV12-4,TRBJ1-1,.,.,CASSSSGTLNTEAFF,TGTGCCAGCAGTTCTTCTGGGACGCTGAACACTGAAGCTTTCTTT
TRBV29-1,TRBJ2-7,.,.,CRARGSGYEQYF,TGCAGAGCGAGGGGATCCGGTTACGAGCAGTACTTC
TRBV27,TRBJ2-7,few,TRBD2,CASSPETGGRYEQYF,TGTGCCAGCAGTCCCGAAACGGGGGGGCGGTACGAGCAGTACTTC
TRBV27,TRBJ2-1,few,.,CASRGIRGYNEQFF,TGTGCCAGCAGGGGGATTCGTGGTTACAATGAGCAGTTCTTC
TRBV28,TRBJ2-7,many,.,CASSLASSNKAYEQYF,TGTGCCAGCAGCCTCGCCTCGAGTAATAAGGCCTACGAGCAGTACTTC
TRBV5-1,TRBJ2-7,few,TRBD2,CASSSGISGSYEQYF,TGCGCCAGCAGCAGTGGTATTAGCGGGAGTTACGAGCAGTACTTC
TRBV6-1,TRBJ2-2,.,.,CASSPQGYANTGELFF,TGTGCCAGCAGTCCTCAAGGTTACGCGAACACCGGGGAGCTGTTTTTT
TRBV5-1,TRBJ2-5,few,TRBD2,CASSGSSGQETQYF,TGCGCCAGCAGCGGATCTAGCGGACAAGAGACCCAGTACTTC
TRBV4-2,TRBJ2-4,.,TRBD1,CASSQYTGVQSKNIQYF,TGTGCCAGCAGCCAGTACACAGGGGTTCAGTCCAAAAACATTCAGTACTTC
TRBV20-1,TRBJ1-1,.,.,CSALTGNTEAFF,TGCAGTGCTTTGACAGGGAACACTGAAGCTTTCTTT
TRBV7-2,TRBJ1-4,few,.,CASSLEVGSGEKLFF,TGTGCCAGCAGCTTAGAAGTGGGGTCGGGTGAAAAACTGTTTTTT
TRBV29-1,TRBJ1-2,many,.,CSVDGGSNYGYTF,TGCAGCGTCGACGGAGGGTCTAACTATGGCTACACCTTC
TRBV7-9,TRBJ2-7,few,.,CASSLGWASSYEQYF,TGTGCCAGCAGCTTAGGATGGGCGAGCTCCTACGAGCAGTACTTC
TRBV10-2,TRBJ2-7,few,.,CASSDSAFSYEQYF,TGCGCCAGCAGTGATTCAGCGTTCTCCTACGAGCAGTACTTC
TRBV19,TRBJ1-1,few,.,CASSTTGRTEAFF,TGTGCCAGTAGTACCACCGGGAGGACTGAAGCTTTCTTT
TRBV20-1,TRBJ1-5,many,.,CSASGSAGPSQPQHF,TGCAGTGCTAGTGGTTCGGCAGGGCCTTCTCAGCCCCAGCATTTT
TRBV7-2,TRBJ2-7,many,.,CASSLSEGKNYEQYF,TGTGCCAGCAGCTTAAGCGAGGGGAAAAACTACGAGCAGTACTTC
TRBV2,TRBJ2-5,.,.,CASRGRTYQETQYF,TGTGCCAGCAGGGGGAGGACGTACCAAGAGACCCAGTACTTC
TRBV27,TRBJ2-3,.,.,CTSSLNGLATQYF,TGTACCAGCAGTTTAAACGGCCTGGCCACGCAGTATTTT
TRBV19,TRBJ1-5,few,.,CASSIGRGFPNQPQHF,TGTGCCAGTAGTATAGGGAGGGGTTTCCCAAATCAGCCCCAGCATTTT
TRBV2,TRBJ1-2,many,.,CASSEQPAAGDYGYTF,TGTGCCAGCAGTGAACAACCAGCGGCAGGGGACTATGGCTACACCTTC
TRBV20-1,TRBJ1-6,.,.,CSAFPLGPNSPLHF,TGCAGTGCTTTCCCTCTAGGCCCTAATTCACCCCTCCACTTT
TRBV15,TRBJ1-3,.,.,CATSIRGSSGNTIYF,TGTGCCACCAGCATACGTGGAAGCTCTGGAAACACCATATATTTT
TRBV7-2,TRBJ2-3,.,.,CASMRAVNEADTQYF,TGTGCCAGCATGAGGGCCGTGAACGAGGCAGATACGCAGTATTTT
TRBV28,TRBJ1-1,many,.,CASSTGGNTEAFF,TGTGCCAGCAGTACCGGCGGGAACACTGAAGCTTTCTTT
TRBV6-1,TRBJ1-1,many,.,CASRPPNTEAFF,TGTGCCAGCAGACCCCCGAACACTGAAGCTTTCTTT
TRBV20-1,TRBJ2-1,.,.,CSAPAPGAIFYNEQFF,TGCAGTGCTCCCGCTCCAGGGGCGATTTTTTACAATGAGCAGTTCTTC
TRBV29-1,TRBJ2-7,.,.,CSVVRDSYEQYF,TGCAGCGTTGTAAGGGACTCCTACGAGCAGTACTTC